The 4 T cell receptor beta chains given below trace back to one sample, sequenced in a study of cytomegalovirus exposure and HLA in healthy donors. The PCR used 60 Vbeta and 13 Jbeta primers. The method was immunoSEQ multiplex PCR; TCRdb's version includes in-frame clones alone and lacks a portion of them. The table records approximately 140,000 clones, 73% of them present only once. Sequenced material: PBMCs. The receptors were sampled from a woman aged 40 to 50 in good health and CMV-seronegative.

Comment on this clone: At one end, the junction sequence differs from germline, possibly due to a read error. CDR3 nucleotides: TGTTCCAGCAGCTTAAGCGAGGTGAAGCCCCAGCATTTT. This codes for CSSSLSEVKPQHF. The V gene is TRBV7-9, the J gene TRBJ1-5; D remains ambiguous. The CDR3 spans 13 residues. Germline-derived CDR1 and CDR2 are SEHNR and FQNEAQ (reference sequence).

This chain uses TRBV27 with TRBJ2-1, with D possibly TRBD2 on 6 matching bases. CDR1 is MNHEY, CDR2 SMNVEV, per germline (reference sequence). The CDR3 runs 11 residues. Trimming stripped 11 bases from V and 4 bases from J, with 9 bases between. The CDR3 sequence: CAAGGYNEQFF. DNA for the CDR3: TGTGCCGCCGGGGGATACAATGAGCAGTTCTTC.

The chain's CDR3 is CASRVAGGRYNEQFF. The CDR3 nucleotides are TGTGCCAGCAGAGTAGCGGGGGGGCGGTACAATGAGCAGTTCTTC. The rearrangement links TRBV2 to TRBJ2-1, with 11 bases fitting TRBD2. Germline values: CDR1 SNHLY, CDR2 FYNNEI. Trimming removed 6 bases from V and 4 bases from J; junction bases left unmatched: 5. The CDR3 loop spans 15 amino acids.

Details on this clone: At one of its ends the junction is not consistent with the germline gene, which may arise from a read error. The V call is TRBV7-8, the J call TRBJ2-7, with TRBD2 as a possible D gene (6 bases). Per germline, CDR1 SGHVS and CDR2 FQNEAQ. CDR3 length: 12 amino acids. CDR3 protein: CASGFSGYEQYF. The CDR3 DNA reads as TGTGCCAGCGGCTTTAGCGGCTACGAGCAGTACTTC.